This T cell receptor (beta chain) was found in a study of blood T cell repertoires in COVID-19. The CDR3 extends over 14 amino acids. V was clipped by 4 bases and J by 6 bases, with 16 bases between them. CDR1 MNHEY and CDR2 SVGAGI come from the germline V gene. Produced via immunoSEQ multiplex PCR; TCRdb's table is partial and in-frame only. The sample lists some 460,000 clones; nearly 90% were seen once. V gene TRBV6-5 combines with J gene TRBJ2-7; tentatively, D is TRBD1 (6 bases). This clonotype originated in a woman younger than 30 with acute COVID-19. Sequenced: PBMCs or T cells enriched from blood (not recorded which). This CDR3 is CASSSPTGSGEQYF. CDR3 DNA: TGTGCCAGCAGTTCCCCAACAGGGTCGGGCGAGCAGTACTTC.